The 17 T cell receptor beta chains in this list originate from one sample, sequenced in a study of blood T cell repertoires in COVID-19. Here immunoSEQ multiplex PCR was the method, and the copy in TCRdb shows in-frame clones only, minus some. The table lists roughly 240,000 clones, roughly 82% of them singletons. The material sequenced was peripheral blood. These receptors were taken from a woman aged 80 or older with COVID-19, enrolled during active disease.

The V and J genes are TRBV19 and TRBJ1-1; 7 bases align to TRBD1. Trimming removed 2 bases from V and 3 bases from J; junction bases left unmatched: 9. The CDR3 loop spans 16 amino acids. CDR1 is LNHDA, CDR2 SQIVND, per germline (reference sequence). The CDR3 nucleotides read TGTGCCAGTAGTATAAACACAGGGACAGTGTACACTGAAGCTTTCTTT. Its translation: CASSINTGTVYTEAFF.

J is TRBJ1-3 and V is TRBV7-9; 7 bases map to TRBD1. Losses at the gene ends were 5 bases for V and 4 bases for J; bases not matched to a gene: 14. This CDR3 spans 17 amino acids. The V gene's germline CDR1 is SEHNR and CDR2 FQNEAQ (reference sequence). The CDR3 DNA is TGTGCCAGCAGCAGACGACAGGGAAGAGACTCGGGAAACACCATATATTTT. Amino acids: CASSRRQGRDSGNTIYF.

The rearrangement uses TRBV2 and TRBJ1-3; the D gene is possibly TRBD1 (6 bases). Between the trimmed V and J ends, which lost 6 bases and 2 bases, there was a span of 14 bases. Per germline, CDR1 SNHLY and CDR2 FYNNEI. This CDR3 comprises 15 residues. The CDR3 sequence: CASRVQGTAGNTIYF. In nucleotides, the CDR3 is TGTGCCAGCAGGGTACAGGGAACGGCTGGAAACACCATATATTTT.

The rearrangement links TRBV5-1 to TRBJ2-3; 11 nucleotides align to TRBD2. After removal of 4 bases from V and 0 bases from J, the junction contained 10 bases not matched to a gene. This CDR3 comprises 18 residues. CDR1 is SGHRS and CDR2 is YFSETQ in the germline V gene. CDR3 bases: TGCGCCAGCAGCCGAATTAGCGGGGGGGTCCCTAGCACAGATACGCAGTATTTT. Protein sequence: CASSRISGGVPSTDTQYF. The variable domain in full, completed from reference TRBV5-1 and TRBJ2-3, reads KAGVTQTPRYLIKTRGQQVTLSCSPISGHRSVSWYQQTPGQGLQFLFEYFSETQRNKGNFPGRFSGRQFSNSRSEMNVSTLELGDSALYLCASSRISGGVPSTDTQYFGPGTRLTVL.

This chain uses TRBV11-2 with TRBJ2-3; 10 bases map to TRBD2. The CDR3 covers 14 residues. The junction had 1 base not matched to a gene; V was cut back by 4 bases and J by 3 bases. CDR1 is SGHAT, CDR2 FQNNGV, per germline. CDR3 amino acids: CASSSSGGTDTQYF. The CDR3 DNA sequence: TGTGCCAGCAGCTCTAGCGGGGGAACAGATACGCAGTATTTT.

Only a few counts were recorded for this clone. The chain couples TRBV5-8 to TRBJ1-1; tentative D call: TRBD1 (5 bases). Trimming left V 3 bases short and J 0 bases short, with 12 bases between. The CDR3 extends over 15 amino acids. CDR1 SGHTS and CDR2 YDEGEE come from the germline V gene. The CDR3 DNA sequence: TGTGCCAGCAGCTGGGGCGGGGGTATGAACACTGAAGCTTTCTTT. Amino acids: CASSWGGGMNTEAFF.

This clone showed up just once. The CDR3 region has the DNA TGTGCCAGCAGTTCACAACAGGGTTACCTTGGGGCTTTCTTT. Protein product: CASSSQQGYLGAFF. The J gene is TRBJ1-1, the V gene TRBV6-6; D possibly corresponds to TRBD1 (6 bases). The germline CDR1 and CDR2 sequences are MNHNY and SVGAGI (reference sequence). The CDR3 is made up of 14 amino acids. V was pared by 4 bases and J by 11 bases, with 20 bases between.

The V and J genes are TRBV27 and TRBJ1-6; TRBD1 agrees at 9 bases. V lost 3 bases and J lost 4; bases outside the gene matches: 4. Germline assignment: CDR1 MNHEY and CDR2 SMNVEV (reference sequence). The CDR3 extends over 16 amino acids. In nucleotides, the CDR3 is TGTGCCAGCAGTTTGGGGGACAGGGTTTATAATTCACCCCTCCACTTT. Its protein product is CASSLGDRVYNSPLHF.

The CDR3 DNA sequence: TGTGCCAGCTCATCATTAACAGGGTACGGGACAACTAATGAAAAACTGTTTTTT. It specifies CASSSLTGYGTTNEKLFF. This rearrangement joins TRBV18 to TRBJ1-4; D is perhaps TRBD1 (6 bases). Trimming took off 5 bases at V and 0 bases at J, with 19 bases between the two ends. This CDR3 spans 18 amino acids. Per the germline V gene, CDR1 is KGHSH and CDR2 is LQKENI.

The chain combines TRBV2 with TRBJ1-2, with D tentatively TRBD1 (6 bases). CDR3 length: 15 residues. Germline CDR1 reads SNHLY; CDR2 reads FYNNEI. V lost 6 bases to trimming and J lost 6 bases, with 20 bases between them. In DNA, the CDR3 is TGTGCCAGCAGGACTCAACAGGGAAATCAAAATGGCTACACCTTC. This encodes CASRTQQGNQNGYTF.

The chain has TRBV14 and TRBJ1-2; D might be TRBD1 (6 bases). The V gene lost 4 bases and the J gene lost 7 bases, with 13 bases spanning the gap. The germline V gene has CDR1 SGHDN and CDR2 FVKESK. This CDR3 comprises 13 residues. CDR3 amino acids: CASSLIGTFGYTF. The CDR3 DNA follows: TGTGCCAGCAGCCTAATCGGGACATTTGGCTACACCTTC.

J is TRBJ2-1 and V is TRBV5-4; 7 nucleotides match TRBD1. J gave up 1 base and V 3 bases, and 7 bases lay outside the gene matches. In germline, CDR1 is SGHNT, CDR2 YYREEE (reference sequence). The CDR3 totals 16 residues. The CDR3 protein is CASSSKDRASYNEQFF. The CDR3 DNA follows: TGTGCCAGCAGCTCCAAAGACAGGGCGTCCTACAATGAGCAGTTCTTC.

The chain is built from TRBV18 and TRBJ2-5; D may be TRBD1 (5 bases). Germline loops: CDR1 KGHSH, CDR2 LQKENI. V shed 3 bases and J shed 5 bases, with 13 bases lying between them. The CDR3 loop spans 14 amino acids. CDR3 protein: CASSPMAGYETQYF. The CDR3 nucleotides are TGTGCCAGCTCACCGATGGCAGGGTATGAGACCCAGTACTTC.

V usage is TRBV15 and J usage is TRBJ2-7, with no clear D. The germline V gene encodes CDR1 LNHNV and CDR2 YYDKDF (reference sequence). V was trimmed by 0 bases and J by 3 bases, leaving 6 bases between them. This CDR3 has 13 residues. CDR3 protein: CATSREYYYEQYV. The CDR3 nucleotides read TGTGCCACCAGCAGAGAGTACTACTACGAGCAGTACGTC.

The chain uses TRBV30 and TRBJ1-1, with D uncertain. Germline V lookup: CDR1 GTSNPN, CDR2 SVGIG (reference sequence). Trimming stripped 8 bases from V and 1 base from J, with 8 bases between. This CDR3 has 11 amino acids. CDR3 nucleotide sequence: TGTGCCCTCCGGGGGAACACTGAAGCTTTCTTT. It translates to CALRGNTEAFF.

The rearrangement uses TRBV7-2 and TRBJ1-2; 7 nucleotides match TRBD1. V lost 3 bases, J lost 4 bases, and 8 bases stayed unmatched. CDR1 is SGHTA and CDR2 is FQGNSA in the germline V gene. The CDR3 runs to 15 residues. Here the CDR3 DNA reads TGTGCCAGCAGCTTGGCTGGGACAGTCTTCTATGGCTACACCTTC. It codes for CASSLAGTVFYGYTF.

There are a few counts of this clone. The chain combines TRBV19 with TRBJ1-1; 9 bases align to TRBD1. CDR1 and CDR2 from the germline V gene are LNHDA and SQIVND (reference sequence). CDR3 size: 15 residues. With 7 bases clipped from V and 3 bases from J, the junction kept 9 bases outside the gene matches. CDR3 nucleotides: TGTGCCAGTACGGGGACAGGGAATGTGTACACTGAAGCTTTCTTT. The encoded protein is CASTGTGNVYTEAFF.